The clone carrying this T cell receptor (beta chain) was counted ten times or more. This sample stems from a study of T cells of healthy individuals. Germline V gives CDR1 DFQATT, CDR2 SNEGSKA (reference sequence). The CDR3 length is 21 residues. The V gene end was trimmed by 1 base and the J gene end by 7 bases; junction bases not matched to a gene: 28. From the 5' RACE reads, TCRdb called clonotypes with MiXCR, one entry per CDR3 protein. The sample holds nearly 100,000 distinct CDR3 sequences, approximately 15% seen once. The sequence derives from a human donor in good health. This chain links TRBV20-1 with TRBJ2-1; 7 bases line up with TRBD2. CDR3 sequence (DNA): TGCAGTGCTAGAGTCGTATGGGATGGGCGCGGGAGCCCCCTAGAAACGAATGAGCAGTTCTTC. Translated, it gives CSARVVWDGRGSPLETNEQFF.